The subject of this entry is one T cell receptor (beta chain). This sample was included in a study of control samples from healthy donors and cancer patients. Measured with immunoSEQ multiplex PCR; TCRdb has only the in-frame clones, and not every one. This sample has about 130,000 clones, with 75% to 95% found just once. The CDR3 runs to 14 residues. Trimming removed 2 bases at V and 5 bases at J, with 12 bases between. From germline, CDR1 is KGHSH and CDR2 LQKENI. This chain links TRBV18 with TRBJ1-2, with D perhaps matching TRBD1 (6 bases). Material for sequencing was blood. The TCR was taken from a man aged 18 to 29 in good health. DNA for the CDR3: TGTGCCAGCTCACCAGCAGGGGAGAATTATGGCTACACCTTC. Its translation is CASSPAGENYGYTF. The full variable domain, rest sourced from reference TRBV18 and TRBJ1-2, is NAGVMQNPRHLVRRRGQEARLRCSPMKGHSHVYWYRQLPEEGLKFMVYLQKENIIDESGMPKERFSAEFPKEGPSILRIQQVVRGDSAAYFCASSPAGENYGYTFGSGTRLTVV.